The T cell receptor beta chain described here comes from a study of T-cell memory formation after mild COVID-19. Study context: The TCR clusters were mostly specific to one donor.

Study conclusions and caveats: Within pre-infection memory, some responding clones were found, suggesting cross-reactive memory joined.

TCRdb itself ran the 5' RACE reads through MiXCR, one entry per CDR3 protein. Of 400,000 to 500,000 distinct CDR3 sequences listed, approximately 20% were seen once; the top ten hold 7.5% to 9.5%. CDR1 is KGHSH, CDR2 LQKENI, per germline. The V and J ends lost 5 bases and 1 base respectively, with 5 bases between them. The CDR3 length is 13 residues. As to this clonotype: No antigen is known for it.

The chain employs TRBV18 and TRBJ2-2; D is ambiguous. The sample comprised PBMCs or a T cell subset sorted from them (not recorded which). The source of this sequence is an adult woman who had mild COVID-19 (a few samples of this study predate the infection). Cell type and time point are not known. The chain's CDR3 is CASSIQNTGELFF. The DNA for the CDR3 is TGTGCCAGCTCAATACAGAACACCGGGGAGCTGTTTTTT.